This T cell receptor (beta chain) was identified during a study of blood T cell repertoires in COVID-19. On the study more broadly: PBMCs, B-cell-depleted T cells, or T cells provided the cDNA or gDNA that made up the material.

The data were produced by immunoSEQ multiplex PCR, yet TCRdb's version contains in-frame clones alone and is incomplete. The table shows more than 200,000 clones, with roughly 85% occurring only once. V lost 4 bases, J lost 5 bases, and 18 bases lay in between. From germline, CDR1 is SGHTA and CDR2 FQGNSA. The CDR3 is made up of 15 amino acids. The TCR sequence derives from a woman aged 40 to 55 with active or convalescent COVID-19. Sample: peripheral blood. The V gene is TRBV7-2, the J gene TRBJ2-7; tentative D call: TRBD2 (6 bases). CDR3 nucleotide sequence: TGTGCCAGCAGCTCACGGGACTCCTTCAGGGACGAGCAGTACTTC. This sequence encodes CASSSRDSFRDEQYF.